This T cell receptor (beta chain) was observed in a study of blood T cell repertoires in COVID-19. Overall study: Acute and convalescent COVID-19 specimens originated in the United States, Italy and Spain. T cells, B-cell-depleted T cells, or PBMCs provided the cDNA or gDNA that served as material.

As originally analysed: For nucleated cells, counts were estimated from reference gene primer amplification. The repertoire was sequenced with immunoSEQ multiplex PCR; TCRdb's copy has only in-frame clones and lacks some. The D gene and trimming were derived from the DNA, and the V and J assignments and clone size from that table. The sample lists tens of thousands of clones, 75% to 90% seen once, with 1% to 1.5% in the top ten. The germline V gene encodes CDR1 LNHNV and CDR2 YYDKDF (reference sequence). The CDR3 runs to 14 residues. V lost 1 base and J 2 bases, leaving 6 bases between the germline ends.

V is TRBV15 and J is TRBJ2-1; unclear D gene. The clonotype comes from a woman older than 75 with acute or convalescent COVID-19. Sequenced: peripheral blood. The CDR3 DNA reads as TGTGCCACCAGCAGAGTCCAGGCCTACAATGAGCAGTTCTTC. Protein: CATSRVQAYNEQFF.